This TCR beta chain was retrieved from a study of cytomegalovirus exposure and HLA in healthy donors. Study-level results: CMV serostatus was the sole immune exposure data available.

13 Jbeta primers and 60 Vbeta primers were used for the PCR. Here immunoSEQ multiplex PCR was the method, and the copy in TCRdb shows in-frame clones only, minus some. This repertoire shows about 170,000 clones, 72% found once; its top ten account for about 2.5%. Healthy bone marrow donors supplied every sample. The donors, nominally healthy at sampling, likely had unrecorded immune exposures. The CDR3 spans 13 residues. V lost 5 bases and J 1 base, leaving 8 bases between the germline ends. The V gene's germline CDR1 is SEHNR and CDR2 FQNEAQ (reference sequence). This clone showed up just a few times. Its antigen is not identified.

The receptor was isolated from a human donor in good health. The chain carries TRBV7-9 and TRBJ1-2, with TRBD1 as a possible D gene (5 bases). Sequencing was done on a sample of PBMCs. This CDR3 is CASSPQGNYGYTF. The CDR3, as DNA: TGTGCCAGCAGCCCCCAGGGTAACTATGGCTACACCTTC. The full variable domain, in which reference TRBV7-9 and TRBJ1-2 provide the parts outside the CDR3, is DTGVSQNPRHKITKRGQNVTFRCDPISEHNRLYWYRQTLGQGPEFLTYFQNEAQLEKSRLLSDRFSAERPKGSFSTLEIQRTEQGDSAMYLCASSPQGNYGYTFGSGTRLTVV.